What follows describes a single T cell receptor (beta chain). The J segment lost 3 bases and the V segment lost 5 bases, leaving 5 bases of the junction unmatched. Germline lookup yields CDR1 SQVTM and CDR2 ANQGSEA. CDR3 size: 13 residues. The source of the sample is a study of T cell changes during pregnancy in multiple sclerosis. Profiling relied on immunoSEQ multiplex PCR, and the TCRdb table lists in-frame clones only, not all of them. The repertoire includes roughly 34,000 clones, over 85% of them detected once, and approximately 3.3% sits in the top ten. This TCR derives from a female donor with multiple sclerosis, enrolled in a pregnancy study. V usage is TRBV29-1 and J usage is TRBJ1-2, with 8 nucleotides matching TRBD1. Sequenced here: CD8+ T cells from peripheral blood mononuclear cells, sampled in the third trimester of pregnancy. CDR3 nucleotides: TGCAGCGTTCACAGGGGGAGCGACTATGGCTACACCTTC. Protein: CSVHRGSDYGYTF.